These 12 T cell receptor beta chains were sequenced from one sample in a study of regulatory T cells in long-lasting Graves disease. Time point of the sample: newly diagnosed GD, antithyroid drugs for less than 3 months. There was RNA extracted from PBMCs, and the TCR library was made from it. Arm-PCR of CDR3 regions with iRepertoire HTBI primers generated TCR beta libraries. MiXCR, applied by TCRdb to the multiplex PCR reads, yields one record per CDR3 protein. Of over 200,000 distinct CDR3 sequences listed, roughly 18% are singletons. The same sample was also used in a study of T cells in Graves' hyperthyroidism and ophthalmopathy.

Source: peripheral blood mononuclear cells (PBMCs), taken at new diagnosis, from a patient treated with antithyroid drugs. These receptors were obtained from a woman aged 25-40 years with Graves disease.

This clonotype was observed a handful of times. The genes are TRBV18 and TRBJ2-6; D is ambiguous. The germline gives CDR1 KGHSH, CDR2 LQKENI. Trimming shortened V by 5 bases and J by 0 bases, and 11 bases separated the two germline ends. The CDR3 length is 16 residues. The CDR3 region has the DNA TGTGCCAGCTCAAAGACCGCAATCTCTGGGGCCAACGTCCTGACTTTC. Translating gives CASSKTAISGANVLTF.

A word on this clonotype: A read error likely explains this, since a far larger clone differs by one base. The chain recombines TRBV11-3 with TRBJ2-7; 7 positions match TRBD1. The CDR3 is 14 amino acids. CDR1 is SGHNT, CDR2 YENEEA, per germline. Trimming removed 5 bases from V and 7 bases from J; junction bases left unmatched: 11. The CDR3 here is CASSLSRGSNEQYF. DNA for the CDR3: TGTGCCAGCAGCCTTAGCAGGGGGAGCAATGAGCAGTACTTC.

Only one count was recorded for this clonotype. The chain uses TRBV5-1 and TRBJ2-1; D may correspond to TRBD1 or TRBD2 (6 bases each). CDR1 and CDR2 (germline): SGHRS, YFSETQ. The germline V and J ends were trimmed by 0 bases and 6 bases, with 13 bases remaining between them. CDR3 length equals 15 residues. The CDR3 DNA follows: TGCGCCAGCAGCTTGGGGGACGGGGGCTTCAATGAGCAGTTCTTC. Protein product: CASSLGDGGFNEQFF.

This clonotype was recorded a few times. The rearrangement uses TRBV12-3 or TRBV12-4 and TRBJ1-4; D is unresolved. The CDR3 contains 14 residues. Trimming pared 3 bases from V and 0 bases from J, leaving 5 bases between. The CDR3 sequence: CASSLRATNEKLFF. For the CDR3, the DNA is TGTGCCAGCAGTTTGAGGGCAACTAATGAAAAACTGTTTTTT.

The chain carries TRBV7-3 and TRBJ2-1; D may be TRBD2 (5 bases). CDR1 SGHTA and CDR2 FQGTGA come from the germline V gene. V lost 5 bases and J lost 4, with 21 bases in between. The CDR3 extends over 17 amino acids. CDR3 sequence (DNA): TGTGCCAGCAGCCTCTCGGGTGGAGGCCTTCTATACAATGAGCAGTTCTTC. Translating it yields CASSLSGGGLLYNEQFF.

This clonotype was observed at least ten times. This chain uses TRBV12-3 or TRBV12-4 with TRBJ2-7, with D unclear. CDR3 length: 14 residues. Trimming pared 5 bases from V and 6 bases from J, leaving 17 bases between. In nucleotides, the CDR3 is TGTGCCAGCAGTCCCTCGGGTCCCTTCGGCGAGCAGTACTTC. This encodes CASSPSGPFGEQYF.

There are many counts of this clonotype. The rearrangement links TRBV6-5 to TRBJ1-2; D not resolved. V dropped 0 bases and J dropped 7 bases, with 9 bases sitting between them. CDR1 is MNHEY and CDR2 is SVGAGI in the germline V gene. The CDR3 has 13 amino acids. Here the CDR3 reads CASSYSRLFGYTF. The CDR3 DNA is TGTGCCAGCAGTTACTCGAGGCTGTTTGGCTACACCTTC.

At least ten counts were recorded for this clonotype. This sequence joins TRBV25-1 and TRBJ2-7; D not certain. This CDR3 region has 14 residues. From germline, CDR1 is MGHDK and CDR2 SYGVNS. Deletions cut 3 bases from V and 5 bases from J, with 14 bases between. The CDR3 spells CASSEGALLDEQYF. CDR3 in DNA: TGTGCCAGCAGTGAGGGCGCGCTCCTAGACGAGCAGTACTTC.

The chain uses TRBV20-1 and TRBJ2-5; the match to TRBD2 covers 16 bases. V lost 3 bases to trimming and J lost 5 bases; unmatched junction nucleotides: 6. Germline V gene sequence: CDR1 DFQATT, CDR2 SNEGSKA (reference sequence). This CDR3 is 16 amino acids long. The CDR3 bases are TGCAGTGCTAGGGGACTAGCGGGGGGGACCGGGGAGACCCAGTACTTC. It specifies CSARGLAGGTGETQYF.

The table lists this clonotype with many counts. The V gene is TRBV20-1, the J gene TRBJ2-7, with 9 bases matching TRBD2. The trim removed 5 bases at V and 0 bases at J, leaving 2 bases unmatched. Germline CDR1 is DFQATT and CDR2 is SNEGSKA (reference sequence). The CDR3 has 13 amino acids. The CDR3 DNA reads as TGCAGTGCTGAGCGGGGGGCCTCCTACGAGCAGTACTTC. As protein: CSAERGASYEQYF.

This clonotype was detected ten times or more. This chain uses TRBV19 with TRBJ1-1; D might be TRBD1 (5 bases). Trimming took 5 bases from V and 0 from J, leaving 7 bases between them. This CDR3 comprises 13 residues. Germline V gene sequence: CDR1 LNHDA, CDR2 SQIVND (reference sequence). The CDR3 reads CASSGGVNTEAFF. The DNA for the CDR3 is TGTGCCAGTAGTGGGGGGGTGAACACTGAAGCTTTCTTT.

This clonotype was recorded at least ten times. V and J are TRBV5-5 and TRBJ2-2; D ambiguous. V was trimmed by 4 bases and J by 6 bases, leaving 7 bases between them. The CDR3 covers 12 residues. Germline CDR1 and CDR2: SGHKS and YYEKEE (reference sequence). In DNA form, the CDR3 reads TGTGCCAGCAGCGCCGGTGCCGGGGAGCTGTTTTTT. This encodes CASSAGAGELFF. Complete variable domain (other parts from reference TRBV5-5 and TRBJ2-2): DAGVTQSPTHLIKTRGQQVTLRCSPISGHKSVSWYQQVLGQGPQFIFQYYEKEERGRGNFPDRFSARQFPNYSSELNVNALLLGDSALYLCASSAGAGELFFGEGSRLTVL.